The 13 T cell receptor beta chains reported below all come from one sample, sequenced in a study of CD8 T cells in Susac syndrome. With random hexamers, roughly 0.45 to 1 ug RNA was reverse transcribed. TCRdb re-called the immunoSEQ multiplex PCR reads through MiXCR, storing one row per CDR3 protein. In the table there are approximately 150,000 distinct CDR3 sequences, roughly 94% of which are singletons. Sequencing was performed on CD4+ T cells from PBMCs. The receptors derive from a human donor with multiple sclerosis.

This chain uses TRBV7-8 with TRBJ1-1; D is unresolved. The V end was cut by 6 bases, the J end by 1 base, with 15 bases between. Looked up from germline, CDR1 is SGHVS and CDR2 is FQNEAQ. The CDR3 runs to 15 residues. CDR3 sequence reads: CASSRVAAKNTEAFF. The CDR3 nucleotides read TGTGCCAGCAGTCGAGTAGCGGCCAAGAACACTGAAGCTTTCTTT.

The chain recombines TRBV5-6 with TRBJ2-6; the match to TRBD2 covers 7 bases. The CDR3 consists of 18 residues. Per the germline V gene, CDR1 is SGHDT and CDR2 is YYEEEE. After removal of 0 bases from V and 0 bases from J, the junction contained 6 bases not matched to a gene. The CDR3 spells CASSLVGGSSSGANVLTF. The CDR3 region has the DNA TGTGCCAGCAGCTTGGTTGGCGGGAGCAGCTCTGGGGCCAACGTCCTGACTTTC.

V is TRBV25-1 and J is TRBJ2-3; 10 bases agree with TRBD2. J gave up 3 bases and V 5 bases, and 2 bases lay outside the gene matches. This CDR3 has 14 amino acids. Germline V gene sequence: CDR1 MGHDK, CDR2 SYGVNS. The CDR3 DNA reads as TGTGCCAGCAGTATAGCGGGAGGAACAGATACGCAGTATTTT. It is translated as CASSIAGGTDTQYF.

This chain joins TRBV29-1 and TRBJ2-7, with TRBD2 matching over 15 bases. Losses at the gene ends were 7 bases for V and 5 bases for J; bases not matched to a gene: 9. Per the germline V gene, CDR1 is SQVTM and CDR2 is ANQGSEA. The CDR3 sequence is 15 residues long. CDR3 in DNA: TGCAGCGCCTCGGGACTAGCGGGAGGATCGGACGAGCAGTACTTC. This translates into CSASGLAGGSDEQYF.

CDR3 residues: CASSDTLLSTDTQYF. CDR3 sequence (DNA): TGTGCCAGCAGCGATACCCTCTTAAGCACAGATACGCAGTATTTT. J is TRBJ2-3 and V is TRBV7-2; the D is unclear. Trimming cost V 5 bases and J 0 bases, with 12 bases left between them. Looked up from germline, CDR1 is SGHTA and CDR2 is FQGNSA. The CDR3 covers 15 residues.

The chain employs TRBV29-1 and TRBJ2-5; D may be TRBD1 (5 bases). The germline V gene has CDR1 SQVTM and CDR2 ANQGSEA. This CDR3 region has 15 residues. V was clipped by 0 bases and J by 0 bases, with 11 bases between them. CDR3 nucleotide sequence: TGCAGCGTTGAAGATCGGACATGGTACCAAGAGACCCAGTACTTC. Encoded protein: CSVEDRTWYQETQYF.

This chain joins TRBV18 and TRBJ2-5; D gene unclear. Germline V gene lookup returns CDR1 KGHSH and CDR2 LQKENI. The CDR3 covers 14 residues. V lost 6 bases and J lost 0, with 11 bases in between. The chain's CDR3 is CASSADGYQETQYF. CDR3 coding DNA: TGTGCCAGCTCCGCGGACGGGTACCAAGAGACCCAGTACTTC. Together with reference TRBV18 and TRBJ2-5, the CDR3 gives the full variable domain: NAGVMQNPRHLVRRRGQEARLRCSPMKGHSHVYWYRQLPEEGLKFMVYLQKENIIDESGMPKERFSAEFPKEGPSILRIQQVVRGDSAAYFCASSADGYQETQYFGPGTRLLVL.

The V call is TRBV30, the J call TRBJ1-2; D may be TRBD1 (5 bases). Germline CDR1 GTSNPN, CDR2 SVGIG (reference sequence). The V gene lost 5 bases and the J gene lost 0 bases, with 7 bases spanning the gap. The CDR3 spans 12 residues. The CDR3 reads CAWDRTNYGYTF. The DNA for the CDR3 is TGTGCCTGGGACAGAACTAACTATGGCTACACCTTC.

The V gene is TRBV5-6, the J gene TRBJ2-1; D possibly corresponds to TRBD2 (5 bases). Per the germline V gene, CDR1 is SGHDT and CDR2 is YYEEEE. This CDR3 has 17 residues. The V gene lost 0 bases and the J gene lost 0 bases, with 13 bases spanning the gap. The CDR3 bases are TGTGCCAGCAGCTTGGGAGGGCCTTCCATCTCCTACAATGAGCAGTTCTTC. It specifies CASSLGGPSISYNEQFF.

The CDR3 DNA sequence: TGTGCCAGCGGGGACGGTTACACTGAAGCTTTCTTT. Protein sequence: CASGDGYTEAFF. J is TRBJ1-1 and V is TRBV25-1; TRBD1 might be the D (5 bases). Germline V gene lookup returns CDR1 MGHDK and CDR2 SYGVNS. The CDR3 runs 12 residues. Trimming removed 8 bases at V and 3 bases at J, with 10 bases between.

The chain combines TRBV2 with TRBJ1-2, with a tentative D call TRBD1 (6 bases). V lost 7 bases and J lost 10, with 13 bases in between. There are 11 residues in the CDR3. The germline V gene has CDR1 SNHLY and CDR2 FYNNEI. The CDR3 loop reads CASTRQVLYTF. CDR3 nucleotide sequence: TGTGCCAGCACCCGACAGGTTCTCTACACCTTC.

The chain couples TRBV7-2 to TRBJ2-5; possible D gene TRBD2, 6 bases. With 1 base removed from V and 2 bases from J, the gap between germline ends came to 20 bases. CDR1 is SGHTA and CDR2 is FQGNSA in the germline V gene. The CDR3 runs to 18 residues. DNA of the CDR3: TGTGCCAGCAGCTTAGTTAGGAGGTGGGACGGGAGTCAAGAGACCCAGTACTTC. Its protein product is CASSLVRRWDGSQETQYF.

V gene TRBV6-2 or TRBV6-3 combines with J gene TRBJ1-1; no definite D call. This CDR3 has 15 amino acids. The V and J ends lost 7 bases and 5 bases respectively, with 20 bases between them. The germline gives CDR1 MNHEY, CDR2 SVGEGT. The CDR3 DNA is TGTGCCAGCAAACTCGACCCGGTACGAGGAACTGAAGCTTTCTTT. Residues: CASKLDPVRGTEAFF.